Following are 29 T cell receptor beta chains from one sample sequenced in a study of tumor-infiltrating lymphocytes in primary liver carcinoma. Total RNA and DNA came together from approximately 22-30 mg of bulk tissue without cell sorting. Synthesis of TCR beta cDNA was carried out from 500 ng total RNA with a constant-region primer. Sequencing libraries for TCR beta derived from three nested multiplex PCR rounds that used slightly modified ARM-PCR. Forward primers for TRBV1-TRBV30 and a C-beta reverse primer served the first two PCR rounds, at about 10 cycles each. TCRdb independently ran MiXCR on the multiplex PCR reads; one entry per CDR3 protein. Of 90,000 to 150,000 distinct CDR3 sequences listed, 55% to 70% were seen once; the top ten hold more than 7%. The sequenced sample consisted of tumor-adjacent normal liver tissue. The receptors stem from a woman aged 55-70 years with primary liver carcinoma and hepatitis B virus infection.

This rearrangement joins TRBV5-1 to TRBJ2-5; D uncertain. CDR1 SGHRS and CDR2 YFSETQ come from the germline V gene. This CDR3 comprises 16 residues. Between the trimmed V and J ends, which lost 4 bases and 4 bases, there was a span of 20 bases. The CDR3 here is CASSPRLAWSRETQYF. CDR3 DNA sequence: TGCGCCAGCAGCCCGCGGTTGGCATGGAGTAGAGAGACCCAGTACTTC. The variable domain in full, with the rest retrieved from reference TRBV5-1 and TRBJ2-5, is KAGVTQTPRYLIKTRGQQVTLSCSPISGHRSVSWYQQTPGQGLQFLFEYFSETQRNKGNFPGRFSGRQFSNSRSEMNVSTLELGDSALYLCASSPRLAWSRETQYFGPGTRLLVL.

The chain recombines TRBV29-1 with TRBJ2-2; the D gene is possibly TRBD1 (5 bases). The CDR3 runs 13 residues. CDR1 and CDR2 (germline): SQVTM, ANQGSEA. V was shortened by 7 bases and J by 4 bases, with 13 bases between the two germline ends. The chain's CDR3 is CSARTWSTGELFF. The CDR3 nucleotides are TGCAGCGCGCGGACATGGAGCACCGGGGAGCTGTTTTTT.

This clonotype was seen many times. The chain recombines TRBV12-5 with TRBJ2-3, with 7 bases that match TRBD1. V shed 6 bases, J shed 2 bases, and the junction held 2 bases outside the gene matches. Germline V gives CDR1 LGHNT, CDR2 FRNRAP. The CDR3 is 13 amino acids. CDR3: CASGGQVTDTQYF. CDR3 sequence (DNA): TGTGCTAGTGGAGGACAGGTCACAGATACGCAGTATTTT.

Regarding this clonotype: The junction differs from germline at one of its ends, possibly a read error. This chain connects TRBV11-2 to TRBJ2-1; D possibly corresponds to TRBD2 (5 bases). Germline CDR1 reads SGHAT; CDR2 reads FQNNGV. The CDR3 runs to 15 residues. This chain's CDR3 is CASRQLGPPYIEQFF. CDR3 coding DNA: TGTGCCAGCAGACAACTAGGACCCCCCTACATTGAGCAGTTCTTC.

On this clonotype itself: One junction end does not reproduce the germline sequence, and a read error may be involved. The gene calls are TRBV30 and TRBJ1-5, with D hard to call. CDR3 size: 13 residues. CDR1 is GTSNPN, CDR2 SVGIG, per germline (reference sequence). CDR3 nucleotide sequence: TGTGCCTGGAACGGGAGACCGAATCAGCCCCAGCGTTTC. Protein: CAWNGRPNQPQRF.

To note about this clonotype: This may be a read error: a much more frequent sequence differs by one nucleotide. The rearrangement uses TRBV7-8 and TRBJ2-2; D not certain. Trimming left V 7 bases short and J 5 bases short, with 11 bases between. This CDR3 contains 13 residues. The germline gives CDR1 SGHVS, CDR2 FQNEAQ. CDR3 nucleotide sequence: TGTGCCAGCACCCCTGTTCATACCGGGGAGCTGTTTTTT. The encoded protein is CASTPVHTGELFF. Filled out from reference TRBV7-8 and TRBJ2-2, the complete variable domain reads GAGVSQSPRYKVAKRGQDVALRCDPISGHVSLFWYQQALGQGPEFLTYFQNEAQLDKSGLPSDRFFAERPEGSVSTLKIQRTQQEDSAVYLCASTPVHTGELFFGEGSRLTVL.

As concerns this clonotype: A much larger clone lies a single base off, so this may be a read error. This chain joins TRBV7-9 and TRBJ2-1; maybe TRBD2 (5 bases). There are 11 residues in the CDR3. Looked up from germline, CDR1 is SEHNR and CDR2 is FQNEAQ (reference sequence). The CDR3 here is CTSSLANEQFF. In nucleotides, the CDR3 is TGTACCAGCAGCTTAGCGAATGAGCAGTTCTTC.

About this clonotype itself: Germline and junction disagree at one end, which may indicate a read error. The chain links TRBV6-6 to TRBJ1-1, with D uncertain. Looked up from germline, CDR1 is MNHNY and CDR2 is SVGAGI (reference sequence). CDR3 size: 13 residues. CDR3 nucleotides: TGTGCCAGCATTCACGGGGTGAGCACTGAAGCCTTCTTT. It translates to CASIHGVSTEAFF.

As regards this clonotype: A much larger clone lies one base from this, so it may be a read error. The V call is TRBV30, the J call TRBJ2-3, with D unclear. Germline CDR1 reads GTSNPN; CDR2 reads SVGIG (reference sequence). The CDR3 is 11 residues long. Trimming removed 3 bases from V and 4 bases from J, with 5 bases in between. CDR3 nucleotide sequence: TGTGCCTGGAGCGAGTCAGATACGCAGTATTTT. Protein: CAWSESDTQYF.

A remark on this clonotype: Given a much more abundant clone one base away, this may be a read error. This chain uses TRBV6-5 with TRBJ1-1; tentative D call: TRBD1 (5 bases). V was shortened by 6 bases and J by 7 bases, with 18 bases between the two germline ends. Germline V gene sequence: CDR1 MNHEY, CDR2 SVGAGI. This CDR3 region has 14 residues. CDR3 DNA sequence: TGTGCCAGCAGGGGTAGACAGACGTTCAGTGAAGCTTTCTTT. Its translation is CASRGRQTFSEAFF.

As to this clonotype: An end of the junction differs from the germline gene, which may be a read error. The chain has TRBV5-1 and TRBJ2-5; TRBD2 aligns across 7 bases. Germline V lookup: CDR1 SGHRS, CDR2 YFSETQ. The CDR3 has 16 residues. DNA for the CDR3: TGCGCCAGAAGCTGGGAGGGGAGAGTGGCACAAGAGACCCAGTACTTC. Its protein product is CARSWEGRVAQETQYF.

Comments on this clonotype: The missing conserved phenylalanine or tryptophan at the end of this CDR3 makes a read error likely. CDR3 sequence: CAWSISGEQYI. The CDR3 nucleotides are TGTGCCTGGAGTATATCAGGAGAGCAGTACATC. The chain is built from TRBV30 and TRBJ2-7; D gene uncertain. Germline lookup yields CDR1 GTSNPN and CDR2 SVGIG (reference sequence). This CDR3 has 11 residues. V lost 2 bases and J lost 7, with 9 bases in between.

This clonotype has just one count. This could be a read error, since a much larger clone is one nucleotide away. The gene calls are TRBV11-2 and TRBJ1-6; TRBD1 is a possible D gene (5 bases). From germline, CDR1 is SGHAT and CDR2 FQNNGV. This CDR3 comprises 13 residues. Here the CDR3 reads CVSSYDSYSPLHF. The CDR3 DNA sequence: TGTGTCAGCAGCTACGACAGTTATTCACCCCTCCACTTT.

A remark on this clonotype: A much larger clone differs by one base, so this may be a read error. V is TRBV12-3 or TRBV12-4 and J is TRBJ2-1; D may be TRBD2 (5 bases). The CDR3 is 13 amino acids. Trimming took off 8 bases at V and 5 bases at J, with 13 bases between the two ends. The CDR3 protein is CASQDGVHNEQFF. The CDR3 DNA follows: TGTGCCAGCCAAGACGGGGTACACAATGAGCAGTTCTTC.

In its sample, this clonotype was seen many times. This sequence joins TRBV5-1 and TRBJ2-5, with a possible D match to TRBD1 (5 bases). V was cut by 5 bases and J by 5 bases, with 16 bases left in between. The germline CDR1 and CDR2 sequences are SGHRS and YFSETQ. There are 14 residues in the CDR3. CDR3 sequence: CASRQLTVSETQYF. CDR3 in DNA: TGCGCCAGCAGACAATTGACAGTATCCGAGACCCAGTACTTC.

A note on this clonotype: This may arise from a read error, as a much more abundant clone is one base away. The chain joins TRBV5-5 to TRBJ1-1; D is unresolved. The CDR3 totals 14 residues. Trimming pared 3 bases from V and 3 bases from J, leaving 12 bases between. The germline CDR1 and CDR2 sequences are SGHKS and YYEKEE (reference sequence). The CDR3 DNA follows: TGTGCCAGCAGCTCGGGGAATTTGGACACTGAAGCTTTCTTT. Translated, it gives CASSSGNLDTEAFF.

With regard to this clonotype: This clone may be a read error of a much larger clone one base away. This chain uses TRBV7-9 with TRBJ2-7; tentatively, D is TRBD2 (6 bases). The germline V gene encodes CDR1 SEHNR and CDR2 FQNEAQ (reference sequence). The CDR3 sequence is 14 residues long. As DNA, the CDR3 is TGTGCCGGCAGCTCACCGGAGGGCCCCTACGAGCAGTACTTC. The encoded protein is CAGSSPEGPYEQYF. Combining the CDR3 with reference TRBV7-9 and TRBJ2-7 gives the whole variable domain DTGVSQNPRHKITKRGQNVTFRCDPISEHNRLYWYRQTLGQGPEFLTYFQNEAQLEKSRLLSDRFSAERPKGSFSTLEIQRTEQGDSAMYLCAGSSPEGPYEQYFGPGTRLTVT.

To note about this clonotype: The CDR3 does not close with the conserved phenylalanine or tryptophan, likely indicating a read error. The rearrangement joins TRBV6-1 to TRBJ1-2, with D tentatively TRBD1 (5 bases). V lost 4 bases, J lost 8 bases, and 14 bases lay in between. The CDR3 extends over 13 amino acids. CDR1 and CDR2 from the germline V gene are MNHNS and SASEGT. In DNA, the CDR3 is TGTGCCAGCAGTGCTCCTAGGACATACGGCTACACCGTC. This translates into CASSAPRTYGYTV.

With regard to this clonotype: The junction departs from the called germline gene at one end, perhaps through a read error. The rearrangement links TRBV11-2 to TRBJ2-1, with D possibly matching TRBD1 (6 bases). The CDR3 spans 16 residues. The germline V gene has CDR1 SGHAT and CDR2 FQNNGV. The CDR3 DNA follows: TGTGCCAGCAGCTTAGATTTGACAGGTGGGGGCGATGATCAGTTCTTC. It encodes CASSLDLTGGGDDQFF.

This clonotype was seen only once. A read error may be the cause here, since a much bigger clone is one base away. The chain employs TRBV5-1 and TRBJ2-7; 7 nucleotides match TRBD2. Germline V gives CDR1 SGHRS, CDR2 YFSETQ. This CDR3 region has 16 residues. CDR3 DNA sequence: TGCACCAGCAGCTTGTCAACGGCGGGAGTTAGACCCGAGCAGTACTTC. Translating gives CTSSLSTAGVRPEQYF.

Regarding this clonotype: One end of the junction is discordant with germline, which a read error may explain. DNA of the CDR3: TGCAGCGGGGGGCGTAGTGGGCCTAGCACAGATACGCCGTATTTT. This translates into CSGGRSGPSTDTPYF. The rearrangement links TRBV29-1 to TRBJ2-3; possible D gene TRBD1, 6 bases. This CDR3 spans 15 amino acids. Germline V CDR1 and CDR2: SQVTM, ANQGSEA.

A note on this clonotype: One end of the junction fails to match germline, which may point to a read error. The V call is TRBV7-8, the J call TRBJ1-5, with TRBD1 matching over 7 bases. The CDR3 is 15 amino acids. Per the germline V gene, CDR1 is SGHVS and CDR2 is FQNEAQ. This CDR3 is CTSSADRQGNQPQHF. As DNA, the CDR3 is TGTACCAGCAGCGCAGACCGACAGGGCAATCAGCCCCAACATTTT.

On this clonotype: A much larger clonotype is one base distant, so this may be a read error. This chain connects TRBV4-1 to TRBJ2-7, with 7 bases fitting TRBD1. The CDR3 runs to 15 residues. Per the germline V gene, CDR1 is MGHRA and CDR2 is YSYEKL. The DNA of the CDR3 is TGCGCCATCAGCCAAGCCCTGACAGGGACCTACGAGCAGTACTTC. Its translation is CAISQALTGTYEQYF.

In the case of this clonotype: One base away lies a much larger clone, so this may be a sequencing read error. The chain has TRBV28 and TRBJ2-4, with unresolved D. V lost 8 bases and J 6 bases, leaving 8 bases between the germline ends. CDR3 length: 11 residues. Germline V gene sequence: CDR1 MDHEN, CDR2 SYDVKM. The CDR3 is CASSRGNIQYF. Here the CDR3 DNA reads TGTGCCAGCTCCCGAGGAAACATTCAGTACTTC.

This chain uses TRBV6-5 with TRBJ1-1; D gene ambiguous. Deletions cut 7 bases from V and 6 bases from J, with 21 bases between. CDR3 size: 15 residues. Germline loops: CDR1 MNHEY, CDR2 SVGAGI. The CDR3 sequence is CASIPRTKGNAEAFF. The DNA of the CDR3 is TGTGCCAGCATCCCCCGAACCAAGGGAAACGCTGAAGCTTTCTTT.

This clonotype is termed medium-sized. This chain links TRBV4-2 with TRBJ2-3, with D hard to call. The CDR3 extends over 14 amino acids. The germline gives CDR1 LGHNA, CDR2 YNFKEQ. V was trimmed by 1 base and J by 3 bases, leaving 8 bases between them. The CDR3 nucleotides read TGTGCCAGCAGCCAAGTTAGAGGTACAGATACGCAGTATTTT. Translating it yields CASSQVRGTDTQYF.

This clonotype was detected only once. V usage is TRBV11-2 and J usage is TRBJ2-3, with TRBD2 as a possible D gene (5 bases). Trimming took off 5 bases at V and 3 bases at J, with 18 bases between the two ends. CDR3 length equals 16 residues. Germline V CDR1 and CDR2: SGHAT, FQNNGV. CDR3 sequence (DNA): TGTGCCAGCAGCCGCGAGACTACACGCGGTACAGATACGCAGTATTTT. Protein sequence: CASSRETTRGTDTQYF.

This clonotype has at least ten counts. This sequence joins TRBV6-1 and TRBJ1-1, with a possible D match to TRBD1 (5 bases). In germline, CDR1 is MNHNS, CDR2 SASEGT. The V and J ends lost 3 bases and 1 base respectively, with 9 bases between them. CDR3 length: 14 residues. The CDR3 coding sequence is TGTGCCAGCAGTGAGCGACAGACGAACACTGAAGCTTTCTTT. Amino acid sequence: CASSERQTNTEAFF.

Worth noting for this clonotype: The junction differs from germline at one of its ends, possibly a read error. The chain recombines TRBV7-9 with TRBJ1-5; 8 nucleotides match TRBD1. Germline V gene sequence: CDR1 SEHNR, CDR2 FQNEAQ (reference sequence). This CDR3 contains 15 residues. The CDR3 DNA reads TGTACCAGCAGCTATACCAGGGGGCTGAATCAGCCCCAGCATTTT. Translating it yields CTSSYTRGLNQPQHF.